One sample yielded the 2 T cell receptor beta chains listed below, sequenced in a study of spatial heterogeneity in lung cancer. Indicated time point: blood at routine non-recurrence follow-up after resection. TCRdb reprocessed the 5' RACE reads via MiXCR and lists one record per CDR3 protein. The sample carries 40,000 to 50,000 distinct CDR3 sequences, about 10% recorded once. The sample consisted of PBMCs, taken at follow-up. The receptors were gathered from a female donor with early-stage non-small cell lung cancer.

The chain combines TRBV20-1 with TRBJ2-7, with 7 bases aligning to TRBD2. The CDR3 extends over 14 amino acids. Per germline, CDR1 DFQATT and CDR2 SNEGSKA (reference sequence). V lost 3 bases to trimming and J lost 2 bases; unmatched junction nucleotides: 7. The CDR3 loop is CSASDRGLAYEQYF. CDR3 DNA sequence: TGCAGTGCTAGCGACCGCGGACTAGCCTACGAGCAGTACTTC.

This clonotype was detected only a few times. This chain joins TRBV6-2 or TRBV6-3 and TRBJ1-2; a weak D match, TRBD1 (5 bases). This CDR3 spans 14 amino acids. The germline V gene encodes CDR1 MNHEY and CDR2 SVGEGT. The germline V and J ends were trimmed by 0 bases and 6 bases, with 11 bases remaining between them. The CDR3 is CASSYSGEKDGYTF. DNA for the CDR3: TGTGCCAGCAGTTACTCGGGGGAGAAGGATGGCTACACCTTC.